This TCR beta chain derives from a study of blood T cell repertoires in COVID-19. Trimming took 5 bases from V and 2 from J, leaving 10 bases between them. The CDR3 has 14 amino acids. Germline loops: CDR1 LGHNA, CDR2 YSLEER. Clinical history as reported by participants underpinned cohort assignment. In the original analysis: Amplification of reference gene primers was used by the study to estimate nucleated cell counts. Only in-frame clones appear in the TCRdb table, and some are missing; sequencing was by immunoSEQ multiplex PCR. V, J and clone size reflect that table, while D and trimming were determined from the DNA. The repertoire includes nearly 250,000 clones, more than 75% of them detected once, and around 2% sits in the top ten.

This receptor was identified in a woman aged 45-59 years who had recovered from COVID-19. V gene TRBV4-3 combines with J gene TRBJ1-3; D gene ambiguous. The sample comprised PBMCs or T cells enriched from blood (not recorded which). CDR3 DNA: TGCGCCAGCAGCGGTGCGGTCGCTGGAAACACCATATATTTT. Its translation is CASSGAVAGNTIYF.